This T cell receptor beta chain was identified during a study of regulatory T cells in long-lasting Graves disease. Time point described: persistent/refractory GD, antithyroid drugs over 5 years with positive TRAb. PBMCs provided the RNA from which the TCR library was made. The TCR beta library used iRepertoire HTBI primers with Arm-PCR amplification of CDR3. TCRdb processed the multiplex PCR reads anew with MiXCR; each CDR3 protein has one entry. The table shows about 300,000 distinct CDR3 sequences, with approximately 20% occurring only once. The source was peripheral blood mononuclear cells (PBMCs), collected when the disease was refractory, from a patient treated with antithyroid drugs. The TCR comes from a female donor with Graves disease.

The CDR3 nucleotides are TGTGCCAGCAGTGTAGCTAGCGGGTTAGGGACCACAGATACGCAGTATTTT. Its protein product is CASSVASGLGTTDTQYF. The rearrangement joins TRBV2 to TRBJ2-3, with 8 bases that match TRBD2. Germline V lookup: CDR1 SNHLY, CDR2 FYNNEI. J lost 2 bases, V lost 4 bases, and 11 bases had no gene match. The CDR3 length is 17 residues.